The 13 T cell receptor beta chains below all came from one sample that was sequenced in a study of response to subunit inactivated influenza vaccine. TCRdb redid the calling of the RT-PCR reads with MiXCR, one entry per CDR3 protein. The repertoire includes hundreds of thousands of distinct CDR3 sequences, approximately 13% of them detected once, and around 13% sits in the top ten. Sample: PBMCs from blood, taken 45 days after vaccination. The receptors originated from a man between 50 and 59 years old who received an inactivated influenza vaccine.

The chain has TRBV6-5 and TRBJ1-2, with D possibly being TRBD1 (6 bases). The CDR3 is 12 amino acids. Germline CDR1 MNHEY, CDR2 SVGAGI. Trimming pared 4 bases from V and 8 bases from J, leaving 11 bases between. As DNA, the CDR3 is TGTGCCAGCAGTTCTCAGGGGACAGGCTACACCTTC. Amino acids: CASSSQGTGYTF.

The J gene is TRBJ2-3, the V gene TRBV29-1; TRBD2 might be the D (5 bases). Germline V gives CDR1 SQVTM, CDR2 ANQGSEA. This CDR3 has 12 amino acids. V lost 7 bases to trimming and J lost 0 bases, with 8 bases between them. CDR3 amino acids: CSGRTSTDTQYF. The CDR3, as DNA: TGCAGCGGCCGGACTAGCACAGATACGCAGTATTTT.

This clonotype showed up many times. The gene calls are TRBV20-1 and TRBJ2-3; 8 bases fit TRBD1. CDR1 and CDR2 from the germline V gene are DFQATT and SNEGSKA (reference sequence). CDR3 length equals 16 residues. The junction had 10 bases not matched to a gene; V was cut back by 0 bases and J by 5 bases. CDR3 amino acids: CSARDLRDRGRDTQYF. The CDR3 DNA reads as TGCAGTGCTAGAGATCTACGCGACAGGGGACGAGATACGCAGTATTTT.

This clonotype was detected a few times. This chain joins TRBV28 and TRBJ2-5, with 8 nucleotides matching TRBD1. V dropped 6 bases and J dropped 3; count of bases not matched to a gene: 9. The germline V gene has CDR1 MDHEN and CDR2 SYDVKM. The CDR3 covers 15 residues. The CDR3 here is CASRIVSDREETQYF. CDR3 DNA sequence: TGTGCCAGCAGAATAGTGTCGGACAGGGAAGAGACCCAGTACTTC.

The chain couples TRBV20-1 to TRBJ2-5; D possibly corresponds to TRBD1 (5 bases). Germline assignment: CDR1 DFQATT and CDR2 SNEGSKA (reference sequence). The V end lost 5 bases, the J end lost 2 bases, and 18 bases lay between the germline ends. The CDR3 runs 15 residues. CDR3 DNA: TGCAGTGCTGCTGGGGCAGAAACCCGACAAGAGACCCAGTACTTC. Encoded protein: CSAAGAETRQETQYF.

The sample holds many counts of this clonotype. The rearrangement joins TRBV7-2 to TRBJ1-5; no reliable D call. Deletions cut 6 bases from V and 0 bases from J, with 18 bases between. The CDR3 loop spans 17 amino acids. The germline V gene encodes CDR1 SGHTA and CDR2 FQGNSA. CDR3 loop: CASSSMGTAYSNQPQHF. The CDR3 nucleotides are TGTGCCAGCAGTTCGATGGGTACAGCCTATAGCAATCAGCCCCAGCATTTT.

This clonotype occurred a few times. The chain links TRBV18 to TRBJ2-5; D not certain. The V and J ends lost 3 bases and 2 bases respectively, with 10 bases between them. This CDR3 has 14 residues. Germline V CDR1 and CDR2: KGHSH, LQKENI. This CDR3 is CASSPPDGQETQYF. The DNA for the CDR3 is TGTGCCAGCTCACCTCCCGACGGGCAAGAGACCCAGTACTTC.

CDR3 residues: CASATDRPIADTQYF. CDR3 DNA sequence: TGTGCCAGCGCCACGGACAGGCCTATCGCAGATACGCAGTATTTT. The chain has TRBV7-9 and TRBJ2-3; 7 nucleotides align to TRBD1. The V segment lost 8 bases and the J segment 4 bases; nucleotides outside the gene matches: 12. The CDR3 is made up of 15 amino acids. Germline V gene data show CDR1 as SEHNR and CDR2 as FQNEAQ (reference sequence). The variable domain in full, completed from reference TRBV7-9 and TRBJ2-3, reads DTGVSQNPRHKITKRGQNVTFRCDPISEHNRLYWYRQTLGQGPEFLTYFQNEAQLEKSRLLSDRFSAERPKGSFSTLEIQRTEQGDSAMYLCASATDRPIADTQYFGPGTRLTVL.

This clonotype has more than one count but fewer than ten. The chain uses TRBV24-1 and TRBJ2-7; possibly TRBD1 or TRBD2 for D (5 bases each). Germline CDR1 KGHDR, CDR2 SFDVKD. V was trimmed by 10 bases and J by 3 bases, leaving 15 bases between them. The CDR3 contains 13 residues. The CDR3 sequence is CATSSEGNYEQYF. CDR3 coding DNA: TGTGCCACTTCCTCCGAGGGGAACTACGAGCAGTACTTC.

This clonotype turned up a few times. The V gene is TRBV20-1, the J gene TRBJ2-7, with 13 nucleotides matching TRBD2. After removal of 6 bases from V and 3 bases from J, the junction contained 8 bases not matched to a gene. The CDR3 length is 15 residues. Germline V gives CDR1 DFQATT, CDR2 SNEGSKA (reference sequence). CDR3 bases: TGCAGTGCGTGGAAGGGACTAGCGGGAAGCTACGAGCAGTACTTC. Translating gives CSAWKGLAGSYEQYF.

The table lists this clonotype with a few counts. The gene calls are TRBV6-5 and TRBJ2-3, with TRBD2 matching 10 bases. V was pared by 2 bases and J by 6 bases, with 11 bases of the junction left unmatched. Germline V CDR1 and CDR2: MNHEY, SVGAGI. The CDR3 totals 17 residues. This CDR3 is CASSYGTVSGGEDTQYF. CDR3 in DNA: TGTGCCAGCAGTTACGGGACAGTAAGCGGGGGGGAGGATACGCAGTATTTT.

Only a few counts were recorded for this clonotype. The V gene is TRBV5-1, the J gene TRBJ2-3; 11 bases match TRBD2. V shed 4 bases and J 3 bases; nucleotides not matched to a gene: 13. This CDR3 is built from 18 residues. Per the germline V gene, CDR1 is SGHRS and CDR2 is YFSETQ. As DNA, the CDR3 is TGCGCCAGCAGCGAAGCAAACTTAGCGGGGGGGCTGACAGATACGCAGTATTTT. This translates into CASSEANLAGGLTDTQYF.

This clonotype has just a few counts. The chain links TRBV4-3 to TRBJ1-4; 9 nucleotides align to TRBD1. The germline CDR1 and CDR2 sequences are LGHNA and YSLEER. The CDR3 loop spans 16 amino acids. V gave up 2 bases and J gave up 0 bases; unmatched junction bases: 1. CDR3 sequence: CASSQWDRATNEKLFF. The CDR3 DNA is TGCGCCAGCAGCCAATGGGACAGGGCAACTAATGAAAAACTGTTTTTT.